The clone carrying this T cell receptor beta chain was found a few times. These data belong to a study of hypomethylating agent response in myelodysplastic syndrome. Method: immunoSEQ multiplex PCR; TCRdb's copy keeps in-frame clones and lacks some. The sample holds over 5,000 clones, 75% to 90% seen once. Between the trimmed V and J ends, which lost 5 bases and 2 bases, there was a span of 10 bases. The CDR3 covers 15 residues. Germline V gene data show CDR1 as KGHSH and CDR2 as LQKENI. The clonotype originates from a human donor with myelodysplastic syndrome. The chain is built from TRBV18 and TRBJ2-6; D is unclear. The sequences come from bone marrow, collected before or after starting hypomethylating agent treatment for myelodysplastic syndrome (not recorded which). The CDR3 sequence is CASSIGVTGANVLTF. The CDR3 DNA follows: TGTGCCAGCTCAATTGGGGTCACTGGGGCCAACGTCCTGACTTTC.